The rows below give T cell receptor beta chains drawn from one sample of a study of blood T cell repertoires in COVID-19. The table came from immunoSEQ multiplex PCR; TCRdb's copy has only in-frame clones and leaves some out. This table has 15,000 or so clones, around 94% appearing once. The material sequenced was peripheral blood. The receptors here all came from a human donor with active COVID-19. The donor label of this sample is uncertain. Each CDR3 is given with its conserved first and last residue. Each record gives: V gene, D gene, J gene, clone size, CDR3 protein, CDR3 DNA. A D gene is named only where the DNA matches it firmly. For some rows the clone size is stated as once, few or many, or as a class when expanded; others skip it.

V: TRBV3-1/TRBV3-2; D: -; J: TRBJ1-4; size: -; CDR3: CASSPAGSGGEKLFF; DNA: TGTGCCAGCAGCCCGGCGGGAAGCGGCGGCGAAAAACTGTTTTTT
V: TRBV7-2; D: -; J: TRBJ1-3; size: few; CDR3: CASSLAQAGTGNTIYF; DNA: TGTGCCAGCAGCTTAGCCCAGGCAGGGACTGGAAACACCATATATTTT
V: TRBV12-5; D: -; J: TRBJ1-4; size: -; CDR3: CASGLGPWGVANEKLFF; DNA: TGTGCTAGTGGTTTGGGACCATGGGGGGTGGCTAATGAAAAACTGTTTTTT
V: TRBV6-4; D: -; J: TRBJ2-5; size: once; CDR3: CASRGLQSQETQYF; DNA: TGTGCCAGCAGGGGCTTGCAGTCCCAAGAGACCCAGTACTTC
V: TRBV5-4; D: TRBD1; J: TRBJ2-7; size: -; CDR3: CASSRDRGAYEQYF; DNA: TGTGCCAGCAGCCGGGACAGGGGGGCCTACGAGCAGTACTTC
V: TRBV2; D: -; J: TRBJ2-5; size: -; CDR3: CASSEMGPETQYF; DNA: TGTGCCAGCAGTGAAATGGGGCCTGAGACCCAGTACTTC
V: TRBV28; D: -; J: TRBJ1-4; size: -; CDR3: CASRSPSLLFF; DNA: TGTGCCAGCAGGTCCCCTAGTTTACTGTTTTTT
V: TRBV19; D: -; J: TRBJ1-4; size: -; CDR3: CASSIQGPNEKLFF; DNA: TGTGCCAGTAGTATCCAGGGCCCTAATGAAAAACTGTTTTTT
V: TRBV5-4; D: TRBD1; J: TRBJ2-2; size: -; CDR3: CASSRQGVRGTGELFF; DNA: TGTGCCAGCAGTAGACAGGGCGTTCGAGGGACCGGGGAGCTGTTTTTT
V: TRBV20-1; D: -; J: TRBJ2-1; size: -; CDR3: CSASGLQSSYNEQFF; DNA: TGCAGTGCTAGTGGCCTACAGAGCTCCTACAATGAGCAGTTCTTC
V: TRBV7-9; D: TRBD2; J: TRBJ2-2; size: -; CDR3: CASSSQGGRAGELFF; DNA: TGTGCCAGCAGCAGTCAGGGAGGGCGAGCCGGGGAGCTGTTTTTT
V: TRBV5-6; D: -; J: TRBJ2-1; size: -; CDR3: CASSLVAGMQFF; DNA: TGTGCCAGCAGCTTGGTGGCGGGGATGCAGTTCTTC
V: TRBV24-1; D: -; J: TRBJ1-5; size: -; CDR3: CATSDYGSEQPQHF; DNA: TGTGCCACCAGTGATTATGGGAGCGAGCAGCCCCAGCATTTT
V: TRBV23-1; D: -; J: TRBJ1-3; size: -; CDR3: CASSQSFGRNSGNTIYF; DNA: TGCGCCAGCAGTCAATCGTTTGGCAGGAACTCTGGAAACACCATATATTTT
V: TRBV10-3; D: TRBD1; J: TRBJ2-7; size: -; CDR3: CAIRTGGNSYEQYF; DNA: TGTGCCATCAGAACAGGGGGTAATTCCTACGAGCAGTACTTC
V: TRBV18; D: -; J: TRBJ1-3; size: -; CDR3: CASSLDSGTIYF; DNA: TGTGCCAGCTCATTAGACAGTGGCACCATATATTTT
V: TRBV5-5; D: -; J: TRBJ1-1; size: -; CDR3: CASSLIRSNTEAFF; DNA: TGTGCCAGCAGCTTGATACGGTCGAACACTGAAGCTTTCTTT
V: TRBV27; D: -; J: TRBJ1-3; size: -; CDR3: CASSRAGGTSGNTIYF; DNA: TGTGCCAGCAGTCGGGCCGGGGGGACCTCTGGAAACACCATATATTTT
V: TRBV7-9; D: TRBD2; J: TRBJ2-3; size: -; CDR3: CANGLAGSDTQYF; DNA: TGTGCCAACGGACTAGCGGGATCAGATACGCAGTATTTT
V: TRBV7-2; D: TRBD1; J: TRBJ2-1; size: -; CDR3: CASSFRQGTYNEQFF; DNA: TGTGCCAGCAGCTTCAGACAGGGGACCTACAATGAGCAGTTCTTC
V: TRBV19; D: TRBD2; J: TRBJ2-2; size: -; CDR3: CASSPAGVANTGELFF; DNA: TGTGCCAGTAGTCCCGCGGGGGTCGCGAACACCGGGGAGCTGTTTTTT
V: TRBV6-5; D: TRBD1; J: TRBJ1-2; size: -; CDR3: CASSSGGTGTGYGYTF; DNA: TGTGCCAGCAGTTCCGGCGGGACAGGTACAGGCTATGGCTACACCTTC